Listed below are T cell receptor beta chains from one sample, sequenced in a study of T-cell reconstitution after alpha-beta-depleted transplantation in children. TCRdb itself ran the PCR reads through MiXCR, one entry per CDR3 protein. The table records fewer than 700,000 distinct CDR3 sequences, 23% of them present only once. The source material was PBMCs, mostly from graft donor cells, sampled 360 days after TCRalphabeta/CD19-depleted stem cell transplant. These receptors came from a boy younger than two who had a stem cell transplant for acute myeloid leukemia, so the T cells may come from the graft donor. The CDR3 runs from the conserved cysteine through the conserved F or W. Each record gives: D gene, clone size, V gene, J gene, CDR3 DNA, CDR3 protein. A D gene is named only where the DNA matches it firmly. Clone size, where shown, is once, few, many, or a class for clones that have expanded.

d_call: NA; clone_size: many; v_call: TRBV13; j_call: TRBJ1-5; cdr3_nt: TGTGCCAGCAGCTTCAGACCCGGACTGGGGAGCAATCAGCCCCAGCATTTT; cdr3_aa: CASSFRPGLGSNQPQHF
d_call: TRBD1; clone_size: NA; v_call: TRBV20-1; j_call: TRBJ1-5; cdr3_nt: TGCAGTGCTAGAAGGACAGGTCCCCTTAGCAATCAGCCCCAGCATTTT; cdr3_aa: CSARRTGPLSNQPQHF
d_call: TRBD2; clone_size: many; v_call: TRBV20-1; j_call: TRBJ2-5; cdr3_nt: TGCAGTGCTCTAAGCGGGGGGGAAGAGACCCAGTACTTC; cdr3_aa: CSALSGGEETQYF
d_call: TRBD1; clone_size: few; v_call: TRBV7-2; j_call: TRBJ1-4; cdr3_nt: TGTGCCAGCAGCCAGACAGGGCTCTCTAATGAAAAACTGTTTTTT; cdr3_aa: CASSQTGLSNEKLFF
d_call: NA; clone_size: few; v_call: TRBV6-1; j_call: TRBJ1-3; cdr3_nt: TGTGCCAGCAGCAAAGGTCACTCTGGAAACACCATATATTTT; cdr3_aa: CASSKGHSGNTIYF
d_call: NA; clone_size: few; v_call: TRBV12-3/TRBV12-4; j_call: TRBJ1-6; cdr3_nt: TGTGCCAGCAGTTTACCCGGACCGGCCAGTACCCTCCACTTT; cdr3_aa: CASSLPGPASTLHF
d_call: TRBD1; clone_size: NA; v_call: TRBV7-3; j_call: TRBJ2-7; cdr3_nt: TGTGCCAGCAGCCGGGGACAGGTCGACGAGCAGTACTTC; cdr3_aa: CASSRGQVDEQYF
d_call: NA; clone_size: few; v_call: TRBV19; j_call: TRBJ2-1; cdr3_nt: TGTGCATCGGTGGCCTACAATGAGCAGTTCTTC; cdr3_aa: CASVAYNEQFF
d_call: NA; clone_size: NA; v_call: TRBV6-5; j_call: TRBJ2-5; cdr3_nt: TGTGCCAGCAGTTACACAGGGATGGAGACCCAGTACTTC; cdr3_aa: CASSYTGMETQYF
d_call: NA; clone_size: many; v_call: TRBV12-3/TRBV12-4; j_call: TRBJ2-7; cdr3_nt: TGTGCCAGCAGTTTAGAGGGAAATTACGAGCAGTACTTC; cdr3_aa: CASSLEGNYEQYF
d_call: NA; clone_size: NA; v_call: TRBV5-1; j_call: TRBJ2-1; cdr3_nt: TGCGCCAGCAGCCCCTTCCCCGCGGGGGAGCAGTTCTTC; cdr3_aa: CASSPFPAGEQFF
d_call: TRBD2; clone_size: many; v_call: TRBV20-1; j_call: TRBJ2-1; cdr3_nt: TGCAGTGCTAGCTCCGGGACTAGCTTCTACAATGAGCAGTTCTTC; cdr3_aa: CSASSGTSFYNEQFF
d_call: NA; clone_size: NA; v_call: TRBV4-2; j_call: TRBJ2-4; cdr3_nt: TGTGCCAGCAGCCAACAAGGGGGGGAAAACATTCAGTACTTC; cdr3_aa: CASSQQGGENIQYF
d_call: TRBD1; clone_size: NA; v_call: TRBV12-3/TRBV12-4; j_call: TRBJ2-2; cdr3_nt: TGTGCCAGCAGTTTGGCAGGGGGTTCGGAAACCGGGGAGCTGTTTTTT; cdr3_aa: CASSLAGGSETGELFF
d_call: NA; clone_size: many; v_call: TRBV5-1; j_call: TRBJ2-1; cdr3_nt: TGCGCCAGCAGCCCCCTAGACCGGGGGTATGAGCAGTTCTTC; cdr3_aa: CASSPLDRGYEQFF
d_call: TRBD1; clone_size: few; v_call: TRBV12-3/TRBV12-4; j_call: TRBJ1-1; cdr3_nt: TGTGCCAGCAGTTTCGCCCCCGGGACAGGGGGCAAGGCTTTCTTT; cdr3_aa: CASSFAPGTGGKAFF
d_call: NA; clone_size: NA; v_call: TRBV28; j_call: TRBJ2-7; cdr3_nt: TGTGCCAGCAGTCCGCCGTCAGACTCCTACGAGCAGTACTTC; cdr3_aa: CASSPPSDSYEQYF
d_call: TRBD2; clone_size: many; v_call: TRBV12-3/TRBV12-4; j_call: TRBJ2-1; cdr3_nt: TGTGCCAGCAGACCTCAGCGGGGGGTTTCCGATGAGCAGTTCTTC; cdr3_aa: CASRPQRGVSDEQFF
d_call: NA; clone_size: few; v_call: TRBV29-1; j_call: TRBJ1-5; cdr3_nt: TGCAGCGTTGGAGACAGATTCAATCAGCCCCAGCATTTT; cdr3_aa: CSVGDRFNQPQHF
d_call: TRBD1; clone_size: few; v_call: TRBV6-1; j_call: TRBJ2-5; cdr3_nt: TGTGCCAGCAGCCTAAGACAGGGGTCCGAAGAGACCCAGTACTTC; cdr3_aa: CASSLRQGSEETQYF
d_call: TRBD1; clone_size: many; v_call: TRBV18; j_call: TRBJ1-2; cdr3_nt: TGTGCCAGCTCACCACGCCAACAGGGGGCGAACGACTATGGCTACACCTTC; cdr3_aa: CASSPRQQGANDYGYTF
d_call: TRBD1; clone_size: NA; v_call: TRBV29-1; j_call: TRBJ2-5; cdr3_nt: TGCAGCGTCGGGACAGTCTTTGGGGAGACCCAGTACTTC; cdr3_aa: CSVGTVFGETQYF
d_call: NA; clone_size: few; v_call: TRBV2; j_call: TRBJ1-5; cdr3_nt: TGTGCCAGCAGCCCACACACTCGGGGGCCCCAGCATTTT; cdr3_aa: CASSPHTRGPQHF
d_call: TRBD1; clone_size: NA; v_call: TRBV5-4; j_call: TRBJ2-5; cdr3_nt: TGTGCCAGCAGCTTGATGTGGAGCACAGGGGCCCCAAATCCCGAGACCCAGTACTTC; cdr3_aa: CASSLMWSTGAPNPETQYF
d_call: NA; clone_size: NA; v_call: TRBV28; j_call: TRBJ1-2; cdr3_nt: TGTGCCAGCAGTTCGTCCCCAGGGGATCCCCAATATGGCTACACCTTC; cdr3_aa: CASSSSPGDPQYGYTF
d_call: NA; clone_size: many; v_call: TRBV25-1; j_call: TRBJ1-1; cdr3_nt: TGTGCCAGCAGTGAATCGGACGGTGAAGCTTTCTTT; cdr3_aa: CASSESDGEAFF
d_call: NA; clone_size: few; v_call: TRBV11-3; j_call: TRBJ1-5; cdr3_nt: TGTGCCAGCAGCCTCCGTTGGGGCAATCAGCCCCAGCATTTT; cdr3_aa: CASSLRWGNQPQHF
d_call: NA; clone_size: NA; v_call: TRBV14; j_call: TRBJ2-5; cdr3_nt: TGTGCCAGCAGCAAACAATACGGGGACCCGGAGGAGACCCAGTACTTC; cdr3_aa: CASSKQYGDPEETQYF
d_call: TRBD1; clone_size: NA; v_call: TRBV3-1; j_call: TRBJ2-1; cdr3_nt: TGTGCCAGCAGCCCATGGGACAGGGGGCTCCACAATGAGCAGTTCTTC; cdr3_aa: CASSPWDRGLHNEQFF
d_call: NA; clone_size: many; v_call: TRBV24-1; j_call: TRBJ2-5; cdr3_nt: TGTGCCACCGTAGAGACCCAGTACTTC; cdr3_aa: CATVETQYF
d_call: NA; clone_size: few; v_call: TRBV10-3; j_call: TRBJ1-2; cdr3_nt: TGTGCCATCAGCTCCGGGACGGTGAATGGCTACACCTTC; cdr3_aa: CAISSGTVNGYTF
d_call: TRBD2; clone_size: few; v_call: TRBV7-3; j_call: TRBJ2-1; cdr3_nt: TGTGCCAGCAGCTTACGGCCTAGCGGGGGGTTTTACAATGAGCAGTTCTTC; cdr3_aa: CASSLRPSGGFYNEQFF
d_call: NA; clone_size: NA; v_call: TRBV5-5; j_call: TRBJ2-1; cdr3_nt: TGTGCCAGCAGCTTGGCCCCAGGGGTGGGGTACAATGAGCAGTTCTTC; cdr3_aa: CASSLAPGVGYNEQFF
d_call: NA; clone_size: NA; v_call: TRBV7-2; j_call: TRBJ2-7; cdr3_nt: TGTGCCAGCAGCTTAATCTACTCCTACGAGCAGTACTTC; cdr3_aa: CASSLIYSYEQYF
d_call: NA; clone_size: few; v_call: TRBV20-1; j_call: TRBJ1-2; cdr3_nt: TGCAGTGCTAGATCCCCTCTAGAAGACTACAACTATGGCTACACCTTC; cdr3_aa: CSARSPLEDYNYGYTF
d_call: NA; clone_size: many; v_call: TRBV29-1; j_call: TRBJ2-7; cdr3_nt: TGCAGCGCCCTAGTGGACGGCTACGAGCAGTACTTC; cdr3_aa: CSALVDGYEQYF
d_call: TRBD2; clone_size: NA; v_call: TRBV7-6; j_call: TRBJ2-5; cdr3_nt: TGTGCCAGCAGCCGGGGGGGTACAGCAGGGACCCAGTACTTC; cdr3_aa: CASSRGGTAGTQYF
d_call: NA; clone_size: NA; v_call: TRBV2; j_call: TRBJ1-6; cdr3_nt: TGTGCCAGCAGTGAACTGAGGAATTCACCCCTCCACTTT; cdr3_aa: CASSELRNSPLHF
d_call: NA; clone_size: many; v_call: TRBV29-1; j_call: TRBJ2-7; cdr3_nt: TGCAGCGTCAGGACAGCAAGGTACGAGCAGTACTTC; cdr3_aa: CSVRTARYEQYF
d_call: NA; clone_size: many; v_call: TRBV18; j_call: TRBJ1-2; cdr3_nt: TGTGCCAGCTCACCAACCTCTTCTACCGGTCGATATGGCTACACCTTC; cdr3_aa: CASSPTSSTGRYGYTF
d_call: TRBD1; clone_size: NA; v_call: TRBV10-3; j_call: TRBJ2-6; cdr3_nt: TGTGCCATCAGTGGAGGGGCTGGGACAGCTGGGGCCAACGTCCTGACTTTC; cdr3_aa: CAISGGAGTAGANVLTF
d_call: TRBD1; clone_size: many; v_call: TRBV7-9; j_call: TRBJ1-1; cdr3_nt: TGTGCCAGCAGCTCAGCGGACAGGTTTAACACTGAAGCTTTCTTT; cdr3_aa: CASSSADRFNTEAFF
d_call: NA; clone_size: many; v_call: TRBV24-1; j_call: TRBJ1-2; cdr3_nt: TGTGCCACCAGTGCCCCCGAGGACAGCTATGGCTACACCTTC; cdr3_aa: CATSAPEDSYGYTF
d_call: NA; clone_size: many; v_call: TRBV29-1; j_call: TRBJ2-1; cdr3_nt: TGCAGCGTTGTGTATTGGGAGGATGTGGGTAATGAGCAGTTCTTC; cdr3_aa: CSVVYWEDVGNEQFF
d_call: NA; clone_size: few; v_call: TRBV4-3; j_call: TRBJ2-7; cdr3_nt: TGCGCCAGCAGCCAAGATAAACGAGAGATTCCTTCCGAGCAGTACTTC; cdr3_aa: CASSQDKREIPSEQYF
d_call: NA; clone_size: NA; v_call: TRBV5-4; j_call: TRBJ2-3; cdr3_nt: TGTGCCAGCAGCTTGGAGGCGGGGCCACGCACAGATACGCAGTATTTT; cdr3_aa: CASSLEAGPRTDTQYF
d_call: TRBD2; clone_size: NA; v_call: TRBV7-2; j_call: TRBJ2-1; cdr3_nt: TGTGCCAGCAGCTATAGCGGGGGGGGGAATGAGCAGTTCTTC; cdr3_aa: CASSYSGGGNEQFF
d_call: NA; clone_size: many; v_call: TRBV29-1; j_call: TRBJ1-1; cdr3_nt: TGCAGCTCTTGGGAGGGGGAAGCTTTCTTT; cdr3_aa: CSSWEGEAFF
d_call: TRBD1; clone_size: few; v_call: TRBV6-1; j_call: TRBJ2-2; cdr3_nt: TGTGCCAGCACCCCGGGACAGTTCTTGAACACCGGGGAGCTGTTTTTT; cdr3_aa: CASTPGQFLNTGELFF
d_call: NA; clone_size: few; v_call: TRBV5-1; j_call: TRBJ2-5; cdr3_nt: TGCGCCAGCTGCGTCGGTGGCCCTCAAGAGACCCAGTACTTC; cdr3_aa: CASCVGGPQETQYF